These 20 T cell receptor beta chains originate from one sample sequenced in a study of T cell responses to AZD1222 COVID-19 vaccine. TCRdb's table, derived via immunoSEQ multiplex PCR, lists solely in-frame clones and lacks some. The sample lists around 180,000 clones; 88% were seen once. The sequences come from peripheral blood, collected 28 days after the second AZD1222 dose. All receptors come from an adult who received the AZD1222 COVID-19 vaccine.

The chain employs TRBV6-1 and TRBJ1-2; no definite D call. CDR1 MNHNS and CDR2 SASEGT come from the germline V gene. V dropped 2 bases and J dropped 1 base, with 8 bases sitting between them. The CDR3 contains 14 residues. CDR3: CASSEPALNYGYTF. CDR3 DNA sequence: TGTGCCAGCAGTGAACCAGCGCTTAACTATGGCTACACCTTC.

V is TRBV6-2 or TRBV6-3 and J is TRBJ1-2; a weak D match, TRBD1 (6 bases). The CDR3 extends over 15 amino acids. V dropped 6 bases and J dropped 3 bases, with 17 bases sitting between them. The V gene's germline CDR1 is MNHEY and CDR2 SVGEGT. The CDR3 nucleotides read TGTGCCAGCAGCATTACCAGGGGAGGCGACTATGGCTACACCTTC. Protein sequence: CASSITRGGDYGYTF.

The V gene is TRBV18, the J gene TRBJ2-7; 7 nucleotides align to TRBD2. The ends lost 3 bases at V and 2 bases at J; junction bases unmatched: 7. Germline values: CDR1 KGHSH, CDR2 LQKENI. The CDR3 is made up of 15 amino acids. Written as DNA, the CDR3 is TGTGCCAGCTCACCCCCGGGGGGTGCTACCTACGAGCAGTACTTC. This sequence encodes CASSPPGGATYEQYF.

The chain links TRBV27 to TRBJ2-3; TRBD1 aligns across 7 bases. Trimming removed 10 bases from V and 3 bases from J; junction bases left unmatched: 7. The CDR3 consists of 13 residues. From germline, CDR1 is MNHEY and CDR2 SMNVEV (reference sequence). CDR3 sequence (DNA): TGTGCCACAGGGGGACGGAATACAGATACGCAGTATTTT. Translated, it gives CATGGRNTDTQYF.

DNA for the CDR3: TGTGCCAGCAGTCTCACAGGGGGCGAATATTCACCCCTCCACTTT. Protein sequence: CASSLTGGEYSPLHF. This chain uses TRBV27 with TRBJ1-6; 9 bases match TRBD1. CDR1 is MNHEY and CDR2 is SMNVEV in the germline V gene (reference sequence). V dropped 5 bases and J dropped 8; count of bases not matched to a gene: 7. The CDR3 is 15 amino acids.

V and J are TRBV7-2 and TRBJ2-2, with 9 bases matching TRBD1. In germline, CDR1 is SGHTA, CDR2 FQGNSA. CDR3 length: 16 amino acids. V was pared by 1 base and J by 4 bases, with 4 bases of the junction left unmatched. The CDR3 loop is CASSLGGQGSTGELFF. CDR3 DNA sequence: TGTGCCAGCAGCTTAGGGGGACAGGGAAGCACCGGGGAGCTGTTTTTT.

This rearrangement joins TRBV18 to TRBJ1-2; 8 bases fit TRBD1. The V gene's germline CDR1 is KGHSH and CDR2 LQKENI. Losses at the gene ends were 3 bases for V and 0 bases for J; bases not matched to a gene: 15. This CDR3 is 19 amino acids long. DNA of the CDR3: TGTGCCAGCTCACCGTATCAGGGGGCCCTATTGGAAGCTAACTATGGCTACACCTTC. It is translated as CASSPYQGALLEANYGYTF.

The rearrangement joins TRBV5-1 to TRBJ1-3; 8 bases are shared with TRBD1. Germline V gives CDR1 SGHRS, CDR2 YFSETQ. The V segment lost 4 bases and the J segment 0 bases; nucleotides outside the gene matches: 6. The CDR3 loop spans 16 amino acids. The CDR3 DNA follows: TGCGCCAGCAGCCCGGGACAGGAAAGCTCTGGAAACACCATATATTTT. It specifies CASSPGQESSGNTIYF.

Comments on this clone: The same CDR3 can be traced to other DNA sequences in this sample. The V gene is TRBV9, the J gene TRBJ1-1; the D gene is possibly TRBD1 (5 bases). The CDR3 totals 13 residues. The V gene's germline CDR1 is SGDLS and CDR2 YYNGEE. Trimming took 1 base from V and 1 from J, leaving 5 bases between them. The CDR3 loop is CASSVQGNTEAFF. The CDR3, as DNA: TGTGCCAGCAGCGTACAGGGGAACACTGAAGCTTTCTTT.

CDR3 amino acids: CASSVDPIGAVADTQYF. CDR3 in DNA: TGTGCCAGCAGCGTAGACCCAATTGGGGCGGTAGCAGATACGCAGTATTTT. The chain joins TRBV9 to TRBJ2-3; D is possibly TRBD1 (5 bases). Germline lookup yields CDR1 SGDLS and CDR2 YYNGEE. V lost 0 bases, J lost 4 bases, and 18 bases lay in between. This CDR3 spans 17 amino acids.

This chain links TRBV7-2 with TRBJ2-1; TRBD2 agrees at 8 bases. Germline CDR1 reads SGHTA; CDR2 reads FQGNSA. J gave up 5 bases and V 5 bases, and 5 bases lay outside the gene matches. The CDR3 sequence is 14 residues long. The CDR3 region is CASSRTSGNNEQFF. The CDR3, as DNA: TGTGCCAGCAGCCGCACTAGCGGTAACAATGAGCAGTTCTTC.

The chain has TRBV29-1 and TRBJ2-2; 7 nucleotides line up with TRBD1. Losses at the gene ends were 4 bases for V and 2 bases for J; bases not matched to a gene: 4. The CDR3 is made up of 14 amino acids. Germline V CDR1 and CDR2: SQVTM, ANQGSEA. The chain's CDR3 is CSVADRANTGELFF. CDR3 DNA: TGCAGCGTTGCAGACAGGGCCAACACCGGGGAGCTGTTTTTT.

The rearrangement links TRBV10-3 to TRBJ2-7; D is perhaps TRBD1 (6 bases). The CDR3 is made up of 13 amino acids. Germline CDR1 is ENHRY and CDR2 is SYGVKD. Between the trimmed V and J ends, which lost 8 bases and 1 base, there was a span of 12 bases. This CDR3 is CAILGGDSYEQYF. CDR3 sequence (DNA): TGTGCCATCCTAGGGGGAGATTCCTACGAGCAGTACTTC.

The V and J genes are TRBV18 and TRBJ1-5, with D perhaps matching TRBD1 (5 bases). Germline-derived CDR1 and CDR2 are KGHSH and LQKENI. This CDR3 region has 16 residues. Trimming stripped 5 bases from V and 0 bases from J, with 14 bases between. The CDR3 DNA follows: TGTGCCAGCTCATCAGGGTCGGCTAATAGCAATCAGCCCCAGCATTTT. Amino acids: CASSSGSANSNQPQHF. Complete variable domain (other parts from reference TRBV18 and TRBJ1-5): NAGVMQNPRHLVRRRGQEARLRCSPMKGHSHVYWYRQLPEEGLKFMVYLQKENIIDESGMPKERFSAEFPKEGPSILRIQQVVRGDSAAYFCASSSGSANSNQPQHFGDGTRLSIL.

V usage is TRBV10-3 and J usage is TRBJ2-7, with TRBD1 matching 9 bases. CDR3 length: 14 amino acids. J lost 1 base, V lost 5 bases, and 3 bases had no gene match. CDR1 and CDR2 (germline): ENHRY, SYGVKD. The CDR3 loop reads CAISRTGDSYEQYF. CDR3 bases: TGTGCCATCAGTCGGACAGGGGATTCCTACGAGCAGTACTTC.

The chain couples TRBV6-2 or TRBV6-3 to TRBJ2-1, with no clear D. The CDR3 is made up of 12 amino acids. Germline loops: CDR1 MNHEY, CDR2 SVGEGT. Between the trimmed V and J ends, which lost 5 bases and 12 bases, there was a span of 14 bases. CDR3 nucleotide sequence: TGTGCCAGCAGTCTGCGGCGGCCGGGGCAGTTCTTC. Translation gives CASSLRRPGQFF.

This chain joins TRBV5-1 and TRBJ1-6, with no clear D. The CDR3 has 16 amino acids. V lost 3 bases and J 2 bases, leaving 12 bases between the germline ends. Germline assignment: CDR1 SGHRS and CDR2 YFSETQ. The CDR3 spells CASSSAVVTYNSPLHF. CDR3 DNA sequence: TGCGCCAGCAGCTCAGCCGTGGTGACCTATAATTCACCCCTCCACTTT.

The CDR3 reads CASKVHSGNQPQHF. For the CDR3, the DNA is TGTGCCAGCAAAGTACATTCGGGCAATCAGCCCCAGCATTTT. The chain recombines TRBV28 with TRBJ1-5; unclear D gene. V was trimmed by 7 bases and J by 2 bases, leaving 12 bases between them. The CDR3 is 14 amino acids. Germline V gene sequence: CDR1 MDHEN, CDR2 SYDVKM. Full variable domain (outside the CDR3, taken from reference TRBV28 and TRBJ1-5): DVKVTQSSRYLVKRTGEKVFLECVQDMDHENMFWYRQDPGLGLRLIYFSYDVKMKEKGDIPEGYSVSREKKERFSLILESASTNQTSMYLCASKVHSGNQPQHFGDGTRLSIL.

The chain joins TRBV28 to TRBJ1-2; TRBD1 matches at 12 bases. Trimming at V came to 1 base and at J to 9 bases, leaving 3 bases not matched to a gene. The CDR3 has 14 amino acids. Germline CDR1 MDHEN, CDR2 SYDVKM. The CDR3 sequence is CASSLSGQGASYTF. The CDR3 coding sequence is TGTGCCAGCAGTTTATCGGGACAGGGGGCAAGCTACACCTTC.

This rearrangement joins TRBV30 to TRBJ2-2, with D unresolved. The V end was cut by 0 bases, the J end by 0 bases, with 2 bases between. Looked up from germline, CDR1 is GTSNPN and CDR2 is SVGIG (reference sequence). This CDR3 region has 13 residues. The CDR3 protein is CAWSVTNTGELFF. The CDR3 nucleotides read TGTGCCTGGAGTGTCACGAACACCGGGGAGCTGTTTTTT.